This T cell receptor beta chain was identified in a study of cytomegalovirus exposure and HLA in healthy donors. Study-wide results and caveats: The study reported that TCR beta sequences accurately predicted HLA-A and HLA-B alleles in most subjects. Most TCR sequences were uncommon, yet certain public TCRs appeared in many donors. In vitro assays verified that a few CMV-associated chains recognized CMV antigens specifically.

The donors gave bone marrow, and they were healthy. The PCR was carried out with 60 Vbeta primers and 13 Jbeta primers. Sequencing was performed with immunoSEQ multiplex PCR; in TCRdb, only in-frame clones are kept and a portion is missing. The table has 140,000 or so clones, 70% to 85% seen once. On this clone itself: Its target is unknown.

The germline V gene encodes CDR1 SGHTA and CDR2 FQGNSA. V lost 1 base and J 4 bases, leaving 16 bases between the germline ends. The CDR3 is made up of 16 amino acids. The sequenced sample consisted of PBMCs. The TCR originated in a male donor in good health and CMV-seronegative. The rearrangement uses TRBV7-2 and TRBJ1-2, with unresolved D. The CDR3 protein is CASSLVAVVELYGYTF. CDR3 nucleotide sequence: TGTGCCAGCAGCTTAGTCGCGGTCGTCGAACTCTATGGCTACACCTTC.